The table lists the clone carrying this TCR beta chain with many counts. Its antigen is not identified. The sample originates from a study of T cell repertoires in cytomegalovirus infection. Whole-study context: Matching HLA type and CMV infection were both indicated by public TCR beta signatures. Study results and limitations: Predominance within the ex vivo response was attributable to HLA-C-restricted CMV-specific TCR beta clonotypes.

V dropped 5 bases and J dropped 8; count of bases not matched to a gene: 8. The length of the CDR3 is 15 residues. Looked up from germline, CDR1 is SGHTA and CDR2 is FQGTGA. TCRdb itself ran the reads through MiXCR, one entry per CDR3 protein. The sample includes about 260,000 distinct CDR3 sequences, approximately 13% of them seen just once. This clonotype was sampled from a human donor in good health (CMV status not recorded). Some clones in this sample may be carry-over from other donors' samples. The chain recombines TRBV7-3 with TRBJ2-1, with 11 bases that match TRBD2. Sequencing used PBMCs. CDR3 nucleotide sequence: TGTGCCAGCAGCCGCACTAGCGGGGGATTCTATGAGCAGTTCTTC. It encodes CASSRTSGGFYEQFF.